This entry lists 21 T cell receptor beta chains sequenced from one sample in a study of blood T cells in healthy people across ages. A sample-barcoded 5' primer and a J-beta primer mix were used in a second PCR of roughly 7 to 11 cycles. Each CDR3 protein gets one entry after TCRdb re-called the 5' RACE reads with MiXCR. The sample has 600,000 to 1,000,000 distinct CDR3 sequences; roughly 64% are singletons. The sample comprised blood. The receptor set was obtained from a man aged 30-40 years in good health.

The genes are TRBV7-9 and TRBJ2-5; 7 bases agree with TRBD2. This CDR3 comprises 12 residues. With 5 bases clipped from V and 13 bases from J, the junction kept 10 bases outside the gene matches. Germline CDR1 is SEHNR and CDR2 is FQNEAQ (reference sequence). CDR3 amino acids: CASSPWDYPAYF. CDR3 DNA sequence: TGTGCCAGCAGCCCGTGGGACTATCCGGCGTACTTC.

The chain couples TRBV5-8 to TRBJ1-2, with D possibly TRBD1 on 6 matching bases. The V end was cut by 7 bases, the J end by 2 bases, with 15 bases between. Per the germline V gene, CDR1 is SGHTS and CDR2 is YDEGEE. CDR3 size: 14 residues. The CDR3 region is CASLFDRSNYGYTF. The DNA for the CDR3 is TGTGCCAGCCTTTTCGACAGGTCGAACTATGGCTACACCTTC.

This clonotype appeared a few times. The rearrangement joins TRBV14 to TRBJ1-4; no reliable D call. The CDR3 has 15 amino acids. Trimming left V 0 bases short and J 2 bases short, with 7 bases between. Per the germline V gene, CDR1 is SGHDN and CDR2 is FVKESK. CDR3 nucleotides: TGTGCCAGCAGCCAAGATTGGGCCACTAATGAAAAACTGTTTTTT. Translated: CASSQDWATNEKLFF.

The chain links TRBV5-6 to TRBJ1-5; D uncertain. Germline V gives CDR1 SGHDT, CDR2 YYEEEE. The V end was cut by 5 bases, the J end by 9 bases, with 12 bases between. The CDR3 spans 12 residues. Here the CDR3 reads CASSVSRGPQHF. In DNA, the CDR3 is TGTGCCAGCAGTGTGTCCCGAGGGCCCCAGCATTTT.

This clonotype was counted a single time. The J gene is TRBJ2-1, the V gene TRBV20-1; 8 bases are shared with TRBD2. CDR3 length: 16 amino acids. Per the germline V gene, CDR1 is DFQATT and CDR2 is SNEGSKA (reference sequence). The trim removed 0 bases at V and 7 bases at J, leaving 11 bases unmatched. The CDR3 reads CSARDLGAGGLNEQFF. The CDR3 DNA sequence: TGCAGTGCTAGAGATCTCGGCGCGGGGGGCCTAAATGAGCAGTTCTTC.

In nucleotides, the CDR3 is TGTGCCAGCAGTCCCCCTCTAATTAACTATGGCTACACCTTC. Protein product: CASSPPLINYGYTF. The genes are TRBV6-2 or TRBV6-3 and TRBJ1-2, with D unclear. Germline values: CDR1 MNHEY, CDR2 SVGEGT. Between the trimmed V and J ends, which lost 5 bases and 1 base, there was a span of 11 bases. There are 14 residues in the CDR3.

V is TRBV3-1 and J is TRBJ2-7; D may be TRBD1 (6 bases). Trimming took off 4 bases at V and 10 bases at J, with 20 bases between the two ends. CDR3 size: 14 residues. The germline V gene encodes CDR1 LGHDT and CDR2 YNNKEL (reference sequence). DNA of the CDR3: TGTGCCAGCAGCCCCTACAGGGACCCCGGGGACCAGTACTTC. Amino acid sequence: CASSPYRDPGDQYF.

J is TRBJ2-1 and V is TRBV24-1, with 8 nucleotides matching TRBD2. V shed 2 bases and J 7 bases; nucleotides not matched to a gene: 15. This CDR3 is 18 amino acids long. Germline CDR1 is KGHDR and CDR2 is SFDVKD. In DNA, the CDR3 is TGTGCCACCAGTGATTCCCCGGTAGGTGCGGGAGGAAGTAATGAGCAGTTCTTC. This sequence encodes CATSDSPVGAGGSNEQFF.

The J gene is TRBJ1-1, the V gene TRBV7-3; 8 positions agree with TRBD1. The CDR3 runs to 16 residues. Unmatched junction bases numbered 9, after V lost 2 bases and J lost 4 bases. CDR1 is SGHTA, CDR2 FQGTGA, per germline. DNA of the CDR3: TGTGCCAGCAGCTTATCAGGGGGCTCAAAGGTCACTGAAGCTTTCTTT. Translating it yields CASSLSGGSKVTEAFF. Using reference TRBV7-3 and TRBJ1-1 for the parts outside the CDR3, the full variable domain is GAGVSQTPSNKVTEKGKYVELRCDPISGHTALYWYRQSLGQGPEFLIYFQGTGAADDSGLPNDRFFAVRPEGSVSTLKIQRTERGDSAVYLCASSLSGGSKVTEAFFGQGTRLTVV.

This chain's CDR3 is CASSAGHEQYF. CDR3 nucleotide sequence: TGTGCCAGCAGCGCGGGCCACGAGCAGTACTTC. The genes are TRBV5-6 and TRBJ2-5; D is possibly TRBD2 (5 bases). The DNA end favors TRBJ2-7, so the J call may be wrong. CDR3 length equals 11 residues. Per the germline V gene, CDR1 is SGHDT and CDR2 is YYEEEE.

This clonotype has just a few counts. CDR3 coding DNA: TGTGCCAGCAGCCACGATTACCAAGAGACCCAGTACTTC. Amino acid sequence: CASSHDYQETQYF. The chain has TRBV7-9 and TRBJ2-5; no definite D call. The V gene's germline CDR1 is SEHNR and CDR2 FQNEAQ (reference sequence). This CDR3 is built from 13 residues. V lost 5 bases, J lost 0 bases, and 7 bases lay in between. Full variable domain (missing parts from reference TRBV7-9 and TRBJ2-5): DTGVSQNPRHKITKRGQNVTFRCDPISEHNRLYWYRQTLGQGPEFLTYFQNEAQLEKSRLLSDRFSAERPKGSFSTLEIQRTEQGDSAMYLCASSHDYQETQYFGPGTRLLVL.

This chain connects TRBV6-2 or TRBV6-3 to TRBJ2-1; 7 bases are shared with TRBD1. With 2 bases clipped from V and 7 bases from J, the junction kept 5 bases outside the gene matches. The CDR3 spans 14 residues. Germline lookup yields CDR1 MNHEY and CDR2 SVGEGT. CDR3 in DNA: TGTGCCAGCAGTTACAGGGACAGTAGTAATGAGCAGTTCTTC. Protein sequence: CASSYRDSSNEQFF.

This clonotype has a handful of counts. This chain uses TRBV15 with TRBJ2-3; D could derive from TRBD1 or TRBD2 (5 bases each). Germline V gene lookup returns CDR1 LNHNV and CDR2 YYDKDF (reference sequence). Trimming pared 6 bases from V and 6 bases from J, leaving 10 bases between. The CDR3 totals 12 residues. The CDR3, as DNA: TGTGCCACCAGGTCCGGGACGGATACGCAGTATTTT. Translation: CATRSGTDTQYF.

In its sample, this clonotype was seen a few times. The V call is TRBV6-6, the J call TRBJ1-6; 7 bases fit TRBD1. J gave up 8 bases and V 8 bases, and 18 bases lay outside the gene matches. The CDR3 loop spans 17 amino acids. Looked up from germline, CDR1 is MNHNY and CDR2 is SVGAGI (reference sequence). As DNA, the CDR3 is TGTGCCAGCTATGGGACAGACCAACCCCGGTGGGATTCACCCCTCCACTTT. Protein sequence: CASYGTDQPRWDSPLHF.

CDR3 residues: CAISQGYEQYF. DNA of the CDR3: TGTGCCATCAGCCAGGGATACGAGCAGTACTTC. The chain combines TRBV10-3 with TRBJ2-7; D perhaps matches TRBD1 (5 bases). Germline V lookup: CDR1 ENHRY, CDR2 SYGVKD. The CDR3 spans 11 residues. Deletions cut 6 bases from V and 4 bases from J, with 7 bases between.

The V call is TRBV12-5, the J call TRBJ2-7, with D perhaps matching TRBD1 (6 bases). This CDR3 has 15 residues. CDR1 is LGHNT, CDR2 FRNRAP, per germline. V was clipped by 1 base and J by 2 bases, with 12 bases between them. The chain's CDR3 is CASGLEPTGTYEQYF. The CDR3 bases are TGTGCTAGTGGTTTGGAACCTACAGGGACCTACGAGCAGTACTTC.

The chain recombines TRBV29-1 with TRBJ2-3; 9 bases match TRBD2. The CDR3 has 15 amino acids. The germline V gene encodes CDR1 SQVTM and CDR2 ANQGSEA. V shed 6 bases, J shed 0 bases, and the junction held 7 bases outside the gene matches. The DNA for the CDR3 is TGCAGCGTGGAGTTTCTAGCGGGGAGCACAGATACGCAGTATTTT. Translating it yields CSVEFLAGSTDTQYF.

CDR3: CSASPSGRRNNEQFF. CDR3 bases: TGCAGTGCTAGTCCTAGCGGGAGAAGGAACAATGAGCAGTTCTTC. J is TRBJ2-1 and V is TRBV20-1, with 10 bases that match TRBD2. J was trimmed by 5 bases and V by 3 bases; bases with no gene match: 7. Germline assignment: CDR1 DFQATT and CDR2 SNEGSKA (reference sequence). There are 15 residues in the CDR3.

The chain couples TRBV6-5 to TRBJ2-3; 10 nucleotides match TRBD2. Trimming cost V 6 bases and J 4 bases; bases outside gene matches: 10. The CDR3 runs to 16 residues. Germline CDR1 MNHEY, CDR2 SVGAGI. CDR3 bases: TGTGCCAGCAGGCCAAGTCTAGCGGGGGAGGCAGATACGCAGTATTTT. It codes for CASRPSLAGEADTQYF.

The CDR3: CASKSDTDTQYF. The CDR3 coding sequence is TGTGCCAGCAAGTCAGACACAGATACGCAGTATTTT. The rearrangement joins TRBV2 to TRBJ2-3, with D unclear. The CDR3 consists of 12 residues. Trimming took off 7 bases at V and 2 bases at J, with 7 bases between the two ends. The germline CDR1 and CDR2 sequences are SNHLY and FYNNEI. Using reference TRBV2 and TRBJ2-3 for the parts outside the CDR3, the full variable domain is EPEVTQTPSHQVTQMGQEVILRCVPISNHLYFYWYRQILGQKVEFLVSFYNNEISEKSEIFDDQFSVERPDGSNFTLKIRSTKLEDSAMYFCASKSDTDTQYFGPGTRLTVL.

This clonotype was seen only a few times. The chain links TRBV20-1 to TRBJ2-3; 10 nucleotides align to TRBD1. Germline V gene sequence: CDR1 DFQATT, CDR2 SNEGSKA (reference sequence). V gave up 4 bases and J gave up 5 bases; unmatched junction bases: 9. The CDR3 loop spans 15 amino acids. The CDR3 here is CSATVRQGARDTQYF. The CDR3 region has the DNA TGCAGTGCTACAGTCCGACAGGGGGCACGAGATACGCAGTATTTT.